Sequencing of this TCR beta chain was carried out in a study of T cell repertoires in cytomegalovirus infection. Across the whole study: In public TCR beta signatures, there were indications of both CMV infection and matching HLA type.

The germline V and J ends were trimmed by 0 bases and 6 bases, with 12 bases remaining between them. CDR1 is SGHRS, CDR2 YFSETQ, per germline. CDR3 length: 15 amino acids. TCRdb reanalysed the reads using MiXCR and keeps one entry per CDR3 protein. The sample has under 850,000 distinct CDR3 sequences, 35% seen once. The specimen was PBMCs. J is TRBJ1-4 and V is TRBV5-1; D possibly corresponds to TRBD1 (5 bases). This clonotype originated in a human donor in good health (CMV status not recorded). Some clones in this sample may be carry-over from other donors' samples. CDR3 region: CASSLAGRRDEKLFF. In nucleotides, the CDR3 is TGCGCCAGCAGCTTGGCAGGGAGGAGGGATGAAAAACTGTTTTTT.